The present T cell receptor beta chain was sequenced within a study of response to subunit inactivated influenza vaccine. The CDR3 spans 15 residues. Germline lookup yields CDR1 SGDLS and CDR2 YYNGEE. The V end lost 0 bases, the J end lost 0 bases, and 8 bases lay between the germline ends. MiXCR, applied by TCRdb to the RT-PCR reads, yields one record per CDR3 protein. This repertoire shows about 650,000 distinct CDR3 sequences, approximately 14% found once; its top ten account for around a tenth. The table lists this clonotype with a few counts. Its antigen is still unknown. General study findings and limits: Authors suggested that a seasonal influenza vaccination recruits few new T cells each time.

Specimen: PBMCs from blood, collected about 13 days after vaccination. The chain carries TRBV9 and TRBJ2-3; D call uncertain. This receptor was obtained from a man aged 50-59 years who received an inactivated influenza vaccine. The CDR3 DNA reads as TGTGCCAGCAGCGTAGCCCCGACTAGCACAGATACGCAGTATTTT. Amino acid sequence: CASSVAPTSTDTQYF.